This is a list of T cell receptor beta chains from one sample in a study of spatial heterogeneity in lung cancer. TCRdb redid the calling of the 5' RACE reads with MiXCR, one entry per CDR3 protein. The table has 3,000 or so distinct CDR3 sequences, 15% to 20% seen once. The sample consisted of normal lung tissue next to the tumor, taken at surgery. The receptors come from a female donor with early-stage non-small cell lung cancer. Each CDR3 is given with its conserved first and last residue. D genes are given only for firm matches. Clone size is not always given. Where it is, it says once, few, many or a class for expanded clones.

j_call: TRBJ2-1; cdr3_length: 12; clone_size: many; d_call: .; v_call: TRBV10-2; cdr3_aa: CASSDSWNEQFF; cdr3_nt: TGCGCCAGCAGTGACAGTTGGAATGAGCAGTTCTTC
j_call: TRBJ2-7; cdr3_length: 15; clone_size: .; d_call: .; v_call: TRBV5-1; cdr3_aa: CASSTSGAPSYEQYF; cdr3_nt: TGCGCCAGCAGCACAAGCGGAGCCCCATCCTACGAGCAGTACTTC
j_call: TRBJ2-3; cdr3_length: 15; clone_size: .; d_call: .; v_call: TRBV12-3/TRBV12-4; cdr3_aa: CASSSSGTLTDTQYF; cdr3_nt: TGTGCCAGCAGTTCCTCCGGGACTCTCACAGATACGCAGTATTTT
j_call: TRBJ2-3; cdr3_length: 17; clone_size: few; d_call: TRBD1; v_call: TRBV27; cdr3_aa: CASSLSPTGPSTDTQYF; cdr3_nt: TGTGCCAGCAGTTTATCCCCGACAGGGCCAAGCACAGATACGCAGTATTTT
j_call: TRBJ2-7; cdr3_length: 13; clone_size: .; d_call: TRBD2; v_call: TRBV20-1; cdr3_aa: CSATGLAGGEQYF; cdr3_nt: TGCAGTGCGACCGGACTAGCGGGAGGGGAGCAGTACTTC
j_call: TRBJ1-5; cdr3_length: 15; clone_size: medium-sized; d_call: .; v_call: TRBV2; cdr3_aa: CASSPLRLSNQPQHF; cdr3_nt: TGTGCCAGCAGTCCCCTGCGGCTTAGCAATCAGCCCCAGCATTTT
j_call: TRBJ2-7; cdr3_length: 15; clone_size: medium-sized; d_call: TRBD2; v_call: TRBV20-1; cdr3_aa: CSAQRSGSDFYEQYF; cdr3_nt: TGCAGTGCTCAACGTAGCGGGAGCGATTTCTACGAGCAGTACTTC
j_call: TRBJ2-1; cdr3_length: 15; clone_size: large; d_call: .; v_call: TRBV6-5; cdr3_aa: CASSYSPSTYNEQFF; cdr3_nt: TGTGCCAGCAGTTACTCCCCCAGCACCTACAATGAGCAGTTCTTC
j_call: TRBJ2-7; cdr3_length: 13; clone_size: .; d_call: .; v_call: TRBV9; cdr3_aa: CASSVVGGNEQYF; cdr3_nt: TGTGCCAGCAGCGTAGTGGGAGGTAACGAGCAGTACTTC
j_call: TRBJ2-5; cdr3_length: 16; clone_size: .; d_call: TRBD2; v_call: TRBV6-6; cdr3_aa: CASSLHYAGGGETQYF; cdr3_nt: TGTGCCAGCAGTTTACACTATGCGGGGGGCGGGGAGACCCAGTACTTC
j_call: TRBJ2-1; cdr3_length: 14; clone_size: .; d_call: .; v_call: TRBV28; cdr3_aa: CASSLETVHNEQFF; cdr3_nt: TGTGCCAGCAGTTTAGAAACGGTTCACAATGAGCAGTTCTTC
j_call: TRBJ2-1; cdr3_length: 14; clone_size: many; d_call: .; v_call: TRBV10-2; cdr3_aa: CASSDSGRDNEQFF; cdr3_nt: TGCGCCAGCAGTGACTCCGGTCGAGACAATGAGCAGTTCTTC
j_call: TRBJ2-7; cdr3_length: 14; clone_size: .; d_call: .; v_call: TRBV1; cdr3_aa: CTSQIRGLAAVEYF; cdr3_nt: TGCACCAGCCAGATTAGAGGACTAGCGGCTGTCGAGTACTTC
j_call: TRBJ2-5; cdr3_length: 12; clone_size: medium-sized; d_call: .; v_call: TRBV5-4; cdr3_aa: CASSLAGKTQYF; cdr3_nt: TGTGCCAGCAGCTTGGCTGGGAAAACCCAGTACTTC
j_call: TRBJ1-1; cdr3_length: 13; clone_size: many; d_call: TRBD1; v_call: TRBV7-9; cdr3_aa: CASSRLQGAEAFF; cdr3_nt: TGTGCCAGCAGCCGACTGCAGGGGGCTGAAGCTTTCTTT
j_call: TRBJ2-3; cdr3_length: 15; clone_size: .; d_call: TRBD2; v_call: TRBV9; cdr3_aa: CASSINGGGTDTQYF; cdr3_nt: TGTGCCAGCAGCATCAACGGGGGGGGCACAGATACGCAGTATTTT
j_call: TRBJ2-1; cdr3_length: 14; clone_size: .; d_call: TRBD2; v_call: TRBV29-1; cdr3_aa: CSVALGLGDNEQFF; cdr3_nt: TGCAGCGTTGCCCTGGGACTAGGAGACAATGAGCAGTTCTTC
j_call: TRBJ2-1; cdr3_length: 18; clone_size: medium-sized; d_call: TRBD2; v_call: TRBV18; cdr3_aa: CASSPPSSTSGSYNEQFF; cdr3_nt: TGTGCCAGCTCACCACCGTCATCGACTAGCGGCTCCTACAATGAGCAGTTCTTC
j_call: TRBJ2-1; cdr3_length: 15; clone_size: once; d_call: .; v_call: TRBV20-1; cdr3_aa: CSALPGVATHNEQFF; cdr3_nt: TGCAGTGCTCTCCCCGGGGTGGCGACCCACAATGAGCAGTTCTTC
j_call: TRBJ2-1; cdr3_length: 12; clone_size: medium-sized; d_call: TRBD2; v_call: TRBV30; cdr3_aa: CALERGGREQFF; cdr3_nt: TGTGCCTTAGAGCGGGGAGGACGCGAGCAGTTCTTC
j_call: TRBJ2-7; cdr3_length: 15; clone_size: medium-sized; d_call: .; v_call: TRBV9; cdr3_aa: CASSVNERGAYEQYF; cdr3_nt: TGTGCCAGCAGCGTAAATGAACGGGGTGCCTACGAGCAGTACTTC
j_call: TRBJ2-5; cdr3_length: 13; clone_size: few; d_call: .; v_call: TRBV28; cdr3_aa: CASREKRPETQYF; cdr3_nt: TGTGCCAGCAGGGAGAAACGGCCAGAGACCCAGTACTTC
j_call: TRBJ2-3; cdr3_length: 14; clone_size: .; d_call: TRBD2; v_call: TRBV7-8; cdr3_aa: CASSLTSVTDTQYF; cdr3_nt: TGTGCCAGCAGTCTGACTAGCGTTACAGATACGCAGTATTTT
j_call: TRBJ2-1; cdr3_length: 15; clone_size: medium-sized; d_call: .; v_call: TRBV7-2; cdr3_aa: CASSLSVSEYNEQFF; cdr3_nt: TGTGCCAGCAGCTTAAGTGTTAGCGAGTACAATGAGCAGTTCTTC
j_call: TRBJ2-6; cdr3_length: 17; clone_size: large; d_call: TRBD1; v_call: TRBV5-1; cdr3_aa: CASRRDRGSAGANVLTF; cdr3_nt: TGCGCCAGCAGGAGGGACAGGGGATCCGCTGGGGCCAACGTCCTGACTTTC
j_call: TRBJ2-5; cdr3_length: 15; clone_size: .; d_call: .; v_call: TRBV7-2; cdr3_aa: CASSSGDPGGETQYF; cdr3_nt: TGTGCCAGCAGCTCCGGGGACCCCGGGGGAGAGACCCAGTACTTC
j_call: TRBJ2-5; cdr3_length: 19; clone_size: .; d_call: TRBD2; v_call: TRBV7-2; cdr3_aa: CASSPLSGLAGTRGETQYF; cdr3_nt: TGTGCCAGCAGCCCCCTTTCGGGACTAGCGGGGACGCGGGGAGAGACCCAGTACTTC
j_call: TRBJ2-1; cdr3_length: 16; clone_size: medium-sized; d_call: TRBD2; v_call: TRBV11-3; cdr3_aa: CASSLSPGHGGDEQFF; cdr3_nt: TGTGCCAGCAGCTTGTCTCCCGGACACGGGGGGGATGAGCAGTTCTTC
j_call: TRBJ2-7; cdr3_length: 17; clone_size: few; d_call: TRBD2; v_call: TRBV28; cdr3_aa: CASRAGTSGGSSYEQYF; cdr3_nt: TGTGCCAGCAGAGCCGGGACTAGCGGGGGTAGCTCCTACGAGCAGTACTTC
j_call: TRBJ2-3; cdr3_length: 14; clone_size: medium-sized; d_call: .; v_call: TRBV6-1; cdr3_aa: CASSEFRGTDTQYF; cdr3_nt: TGTGCCAGCAGTGAGTTTAGGGGCACAGATACGCAGTATTTT
j_call: TRBJ2-7; cdr3_length: 16; clone_size: .; d_call: TRBD2; v_call: TRBV20-1; cdr3_aa: CSAGTSGRKVGNEQYF; cdr3_nt: TGCAGTGCCGGGACTAGCGGGAGGAAAGTCGGGAACGAGCAGTACTTC
j_call: TRBJ2-7; cdr3_length: 12; clone_size: medium-sized; d_call: TRBD1; v_call: TRBV30; cdr3_aa: CAWKGQSYEQYF; cdr3_nt: TGTGCCTGGAAGGGACAGTCCTACGAGCAGTACTTC
j_call: TRBJ2-1; cdr3_length: 13; clone_size: medium-sized; d_call: .; v_call: TRBV12-3/TRBV12-4; cdr3_aa: CASSLEFHNEQFF; cdr3_nt: TGTGCCAGCAGTTTAGAATTCCACAATGAGCAGTTCTTC
j_call: TRBJ2-2; cdr3_length: 16; clone_size: .; d_call: .; v_call: TRBV28; cdr3_aa: CASSSGNLVFTGELFF; cdr3_nt: TGTGCCAGCAGTTCCGGAAATCTAGTTTTCACCGGGGAGCTGTTTTTT
j_call: TRBJ1-5; cdr3_length: 14; clone_size: medium-sized; d_call: TRBD1; v_call: TRBV6-5; cdr3_aa: CASSYDTGAQPQHF; cdr3_nt: TGTGCCAGCAGTTACGATACAGGGGCTCAGCCCCAGCATTTT
j_call: TRBJ2-7; cdr3_length: 14; clone_size: medium-sized; d_call: .; v_call: TRBV2; cdr3_aa: CASRAPRLPYEQYF; cdr3_nt: TGTGCCAGCAGGGCCCCCCGACTACCTTACGAGCAGTACTTC
j_call: TRBJ2-1; cdr3_length: 18; clone_size: once; d_call: TRBD2; v_call: TRBV4-1; cdr3_aa: CASSHPGLAGGQLDEQFF; cdr3_nt: TGCGCCAGCAGCCATCCCGGACTAGCGGGAGGGCAGCTAGATGAGCAGTTCTTC
j_call: TRBJ2-1; cdr3_length: 13; clone_size: medium-sized; d_call: .; v_call: TRBV7-2; cdr3_aa: CASSLEHYNEQFF; cdr3_nt: TGTGCCAGCAGCTTAGAGCACTACAATGAGCAGTTCTTC
j_call: TRBJ1-5; cdr3_length: 12; clone_size: medium-sized; d_call: .; v_call: TRBV28; cdr3_aa: CVSTGINQPQHF; cdr3_nt: TGTGTCAGTACAGGGATCAATCAGCCCCAGCATTTT
j_call: TRBJ1-1; cdr3_length: 14; clone_size: .; d_call: .; v_call: TRBV7-8; cdr3_aa: CASSPYLGRTEAFF; cdr3_nt: TGTGCCAGCAGCCCCTACTTGGGCAGGACGGAGGCTTTCTTT